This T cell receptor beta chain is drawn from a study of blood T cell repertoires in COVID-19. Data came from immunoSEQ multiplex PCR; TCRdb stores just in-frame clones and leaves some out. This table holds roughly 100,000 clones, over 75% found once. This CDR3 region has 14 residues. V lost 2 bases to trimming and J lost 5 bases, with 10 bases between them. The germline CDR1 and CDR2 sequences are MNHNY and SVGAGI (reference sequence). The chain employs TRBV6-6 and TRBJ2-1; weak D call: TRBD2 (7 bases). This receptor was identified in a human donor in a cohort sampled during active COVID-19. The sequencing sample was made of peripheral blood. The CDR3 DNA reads TGTGCCAGCAGTTACCGGGGGGCGAACAATGAGCAGTTCTTC. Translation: CASSYRGANNEQFF.